The 18 T cell receptor beta chains presented below share a single source sample, sequenced in a study of T cell responses to AZD1222 COVID-19 vaccine (dated by TCRdb to 2020 to 2022). The method was the immunoSEQ multiplex PCR assay. The clones in this table, taken by TCRdb from immuneACCESS, are in-frame only. Not every clone is retained; where verified, under half of the shortfall comes from an unresolved V gene, and the cause of the rest is unknown. This sample holds about 42,000 clones; 75% to 90% were observed only once. The ten biggest clones cover over 15% of the sample. This sample's time point label indicates: about 28 days (+/-7) after the second vaccine dose. The material was peripheral blood, obtained 28 days after the second AZD1222 dose. The receptors shown here come from an adult who received the AZD1222 COVID-19 vaccine.

This clone was seen only once. This chain uses TRBV10-3 with TRBJ2-4; TRBD2 matches 9 bases. Germline assignment: CDR1 ENHRY and CDR2 SYGVKD. CDR3 size: 17 residues. After removal of 3 bases from V and 4 bases from J, the junction contained 10 bases not matched to a gene. The CDR3 region is CAISDMASSGVKNIQYF. For the CDR3, the DNA is TGTGCCATCAGTGATATGGCTTCTAGCGGGGTTAAAAACATTCAGTACTTC.

The chain carries TRBV7-9 and TRBJ2-7, with 9 nucleotides matching TRBD1. V dropped 0 bases and J dropped 5; count of bases not matched to a gene: 8. Germline CDR1 is SEHNR and CDR2 is FQNEAQ (reference sequence). The CDR3 is made up of 16 amino acids. The CDR3, as DNA: TGTGCCAGCAGCTTAGCCCCCGGGACAGGGAGCGACGAGCAGTACTTC. Its translation: CASSLAPGTGSDEQYF.

CDR3 nucleotide sequence: TGCAGCGTTGTAGGGCGGGGGGGATCCACAGATACGCAGTATTTT. This codes for CSVVGRGGSTDTQYF. The chain has TRBV29-1 and TRBJ2-3, with 9 bases fitting TRBD2. Germline V gene data show CDR1 as SQVTM and CDR2 as ANQGSEA. V dropped 4 bases and J dropped 2; count of bases not matched to a gene: 7. The CDR3 runs to 15 residues.

The genes are TRBV7-3 and TRBJ2-3; TRBD2 matches at 8 bases. CDR1 and CDR2 (germline): SGHTA, FQGTGA. This CDR3 region has 14 residues. V lost 6 bases, J lost 12 bases, and 14 bases stayed unmatched. The CDR3 protein is CASRISRVGGAQYF. CDR3 coding DNA: TGTGCCAGCAGGATTTCCAGGGTCGGGGGGGCACAGTATTTT. The full variable domain, its missing parts supplied by reference TRBV7-3 and TRBJ2-3, is GAGVSQTPSNKVTEKGKYVELRCDPISGHTALYWYRQSLGQGPEFLIYFQGTGAADDSGLPNDRFFAVRPEGSVSTLKIQRTERGDSAVYLCASRISRVGGAQYFGPGTRLTVL.

V and J are TRBV5-1 and TRBJ2-7; 12 bases align to TRBD2. The CDR3 runs to 16 residues. In germline, CDR1 is SGHRS, CDR2 YFSETQ. Trimming cost V 0 bases and J 2 bases; bases outside gene matches: 3. CDR3 DNA: TGCGCCAGCAGCTTGGCCCCTAGCGGGGGGGCCTACGAGCAGTACTTC. Its translation is CASSLAPSGGAYEQYF.

The chain combines TRBV7-9 with TRBJ2-7; TRBD1 is a possible D gene (6 bases). Germline loops: CDR1 SEHNR, CDR2 FQNEAQ (reference sequence). The CDR3 covers 15 residues. V lost 3 bases, J lost 0 bases, and 12 bases lay in between. The CDR3 region is CASSLIRGTSYEQYF. The CDR3, as DNA: TGTGCCAGCAGCTTGATAAGGGGGACCTCCTACGAGCAGTACTTC.

V is TRBV3-1 (or the pseudogene TRBV3-2) and J is TRBJ1-6; D remains unclear. V lost 0 bases and J 12 bases, leaving 6 bases between the germline ends. Per germline, CDR1 LGHDT and CDR2 YNNKEL (reference sequence). The CDR3 has 12 amino acids. The DNA of the CDR3 is TGTGCCAGCAGCCAAGAGGGAGGACCCCTCCACTTT. Encoded protein: CASSQEGGPLHF.

The chain links TRBV6-5 to TRBJ1-1, with D possibly TRBD1 on 6 matching bases. Germline V gene data show CDR1 as MNHEY and CDR2 as SVGAGI. The CDR3 consists of 14 residues. The ends were cut back, 2 bases at V and 6 bases at J, with 13 bases in the middle. The CDR3: CASSYPGGRAEAFF. CDR3 coding DNA: TGTGCCAGCAGTTACCCGGGGGGCAGGGCTGAAGCTTTCTTT.

This chain uses TRBV5-4 with TRBJ1-5, with TRBD1 as a possible D gene (5 bases). Germline V gene data show CDR1 as SGHNT and CDR2 as YYREEE (reference sequence). The V and J ends lost 0 bases and 7 bases respectively, with 11 bases between them. The CDR3 sequence is 14 residues long. The CDR3 reads CASSLAGNPQPQHF. CDR3 sequence (DNA): TGTGCCAGCAGCTTGGCAGGGAACCCACAGCCCCAGCATTTT. The full variable domain, rest sourced from reference TRBV5-4 and TRBJ1-5, is ETGVTQSPTHLIKTRGQQVTLRCSSQSGHNTVSWYQQALGQGPQFIFQYYREEENGRGNFPPRFSGLQFPNYSSELNVNALELDDSALYLCASSLAGNPQPQHFGDGTRLSIL.

The CDR3 DNA follows: TGTGCCATCAGTTTGACTAGCGGGGGGCCCTACGAGCAGTACTTC. This gives the protein CAISLTSGGPYEQYF. This sequence joins TRBV10-3 and TRBJ2-7; 13 nucleotides align to TRBD2. V lost 5 bases, J lost 2 bases, and 3 bases stayed unmatched. Germline CDR1 and CDR2: ENHRY and SYGVKD. The length of the CDR3 is 15 residues.

This chain links TRBV3-1 (or the pseudogene TRBV3-2) with TRBJ1-3, with D uncertain. The germline CDR1 and CDR2 sequences are LGHDT and YNNKEL (reference sequence). Trimming removed 4 bases from V and 1 base from J, with 8 bases in between. This CDR3 is 14 amino acids long. CDR3 amino acids: CASSPFGSGNTIYF. DNA of the CDR3: TGTGCCAGCAGCCCCTTTGGATCTGGAAACACCATATATTTT.

The chain joins TRBV28 to TRBJ1-5, with a tentative D call TRBD1 (5 bases). This CDR3 has 14 residues. Between the trimmed V and J ends, which lost 7 bases and 4 bases, there was a span of 14 bases. CDR1 is MDHEN and CDR2 is SYDVKM in the germline V gene. The CDR3 coding sequence is TGTGCCAGCATGTGGGGGAAACAGAATCAGCCCCAGCATTTT. This codes for CASMWGKQNQPQHF.

The CDR3 is CASSSFRIINGYNEQFF. DNA of the CDR3: TGTGCCAGCAGTTCCTTCCGCATCATCAACGGCTACAATGAGCAGTTCTTC. The chain recombines TRBV28 with TRBJ2-1; D gene ambiguous. Trimming took 4 bases from V and 3 from J, leaving 19 bases between them. Germline V gene lookup returns CDR1 MDHEN and CDR2 SYDVKM. This CDR3 region has 17 residues.

The chain joins TRBV5-5 to TRBJ1-5; 9 bases map to TRBD1. This CDR3 is 19 amino acids long. Germline CDR1 reads SGHKS; CDR2 reads YYEKEE (reference sequence). After removal of 3 bases from V and 2 bases from J, the junction contained 15 bases not matched to a gene. CDR3 coding DNA: TGTGCCAGCAGCTCCTACTTTAGGGACAGGGTAGTCGGCAATCAGCCCCAGCATTTT. Protein: CASSSYFRDRVVGNQPQHF.

This clone came up once. The V call is TRBV5-4, the J call TRBJ2-7; unclear D gene. V lost 2 bases and J 0 bases, leaving 12 bases between the germline ends. CDR1 is SGHNT, CDR2 YYREEE, per germline (reference sequence). This CDR3 has 15 residues. The CDR3 spells CASSFDDGASYEQYF. The CDR3 DNA sequence: TGTGCCAGCAGCTTTGACGATGGAGCCTCCTACGAGCAGTACTTC.

V is TRBV24-1 and J is TRBJ1-2; D call uncertain. The length of the CDR3 is 13 residues. V dropped 4 bases and J dropped 6 bases, with 11 bases sitting between them. Germline V gives CDR1 KGHDR, CDR2 SFDVKD. CDR3 coding DNA: TGTGCCACCAGTGACCCAGGCCCCGATGGCTACACCTTC. Amino acids: CATSDPGPDGYTF.

The chain recombines TRBV6-5 with TRBJ1-6, with TRBD1 identical over 7 bases. Trimming at V came to 10 bases and at J to 0 bases, leaving 3 bases not matched to a gene. The germline gives CDR1 MNHEY, CDR2 SVGAGI. The CDR3 loop spans 14 amino acids. CDR3 protein: CATRTGSYNSPLHF. CDR3 in DNA: TGTGCCACCCGGACAGGCTCCTATAATTCACCCCTCCACTTT.

The V gene is TRBV5-1, the J gene TRBJ2-5, with D tentatively TRBD2 (6 bases). V gave up 4 bases and J gave up 3 bases, with 13 bases separating them. The CDR3 runs to 14 residues. In germline, CDR1 is SGHRS, CDR2 YFSETQ. The CDR3 region is CASSRGLAKETQYF. In DNA, the CDR3 is TGCGCCAGCAGCCGGGGACTTGCCAAAGAGACCCAGTACTTC.